This TCR beta chain came from a study of shared clonotypes between healthy human individuals. Across the whole study: Those who served as donors were two women and three men between the ages of 18 and 49. Points from the study as a whole: It was the non-shared clonotypes that had lower generation probabilities than clonotypes shared by all four donors.

The assay ran at deep level. The protocol was immunoSEQ multiplex PCR, while the TCRdb copy is restricted to in-frame clones and leaves out a portion. The data show millions of clones, with 85% to 95% seen just once and 1.5% to 2% held by the top ten. Per the germline V gene, CDR1 is MNHEY and CDR2 is SMNVEV (reference sequence). CDR3 size: 12 residues. V was pared by 8 bases and J by 1 base, with 8 bases between. The naive CD8 fraction comprised CD45RO-negative cells positively selected for CCR7 and excluded terminally differentiated effector memory CD45RA+ cells. Each sample came from a Caucasian adult donor living in Nashville, Tennessee. In regard to this clone: Its specificity is unknown.

V is TRBV27 and J is TRBJ1-2; D gene ambiguous. The sequencing sample was made of naive CD8+ T cells from PBMCs. The receptor comes from a man aged 18-30 years in good health. Some clones in this sample may be carry-over from other donors' samples. CDR3 nucleotide sequence: TGTGCCAGCGGGATACTTAACTATGGCTACACCTTC. Its translation: CASGILNYGYTF.